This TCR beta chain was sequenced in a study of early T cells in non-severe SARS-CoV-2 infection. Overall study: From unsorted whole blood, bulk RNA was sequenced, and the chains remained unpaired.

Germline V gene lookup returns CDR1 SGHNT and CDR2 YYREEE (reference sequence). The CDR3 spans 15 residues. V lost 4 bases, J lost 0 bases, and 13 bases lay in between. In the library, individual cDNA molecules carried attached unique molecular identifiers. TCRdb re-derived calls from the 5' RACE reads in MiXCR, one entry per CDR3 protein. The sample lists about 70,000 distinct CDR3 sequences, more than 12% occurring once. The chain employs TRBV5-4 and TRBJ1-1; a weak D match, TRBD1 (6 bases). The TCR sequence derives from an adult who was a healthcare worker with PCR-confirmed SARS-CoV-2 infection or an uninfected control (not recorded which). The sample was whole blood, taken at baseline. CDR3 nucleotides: TGTGCCAGCAGCAGGAGACAGGCCCTGAACACTGAAGCTTTCTTT. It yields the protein CASSRRQALNTEAFF.